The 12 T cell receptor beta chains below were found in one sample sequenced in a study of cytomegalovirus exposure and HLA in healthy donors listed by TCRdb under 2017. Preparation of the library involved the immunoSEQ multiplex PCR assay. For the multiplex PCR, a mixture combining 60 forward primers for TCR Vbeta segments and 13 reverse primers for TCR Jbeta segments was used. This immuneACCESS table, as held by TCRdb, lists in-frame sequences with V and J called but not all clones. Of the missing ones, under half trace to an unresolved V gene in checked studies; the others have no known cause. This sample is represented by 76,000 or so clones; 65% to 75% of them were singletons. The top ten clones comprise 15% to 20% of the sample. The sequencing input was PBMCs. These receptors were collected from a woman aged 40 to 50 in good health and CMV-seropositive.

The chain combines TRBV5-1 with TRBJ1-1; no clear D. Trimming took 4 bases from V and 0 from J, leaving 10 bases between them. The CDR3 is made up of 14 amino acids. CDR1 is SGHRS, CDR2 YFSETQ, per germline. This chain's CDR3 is CASSREVVNTEAFF. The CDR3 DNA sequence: TGCGCCAGCAGCCGCGAGGTCGTGAACACTGAAGCTTTCTTT.

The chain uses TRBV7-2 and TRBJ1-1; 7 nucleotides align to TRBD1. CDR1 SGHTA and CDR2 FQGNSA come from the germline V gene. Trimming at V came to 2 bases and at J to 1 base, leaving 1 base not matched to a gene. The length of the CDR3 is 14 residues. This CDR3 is CASSLHRGNTEAFF. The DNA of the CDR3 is TGTGCCAGCAGCTTACACAGGGGGAACACTGAAGCTTTCTTT.

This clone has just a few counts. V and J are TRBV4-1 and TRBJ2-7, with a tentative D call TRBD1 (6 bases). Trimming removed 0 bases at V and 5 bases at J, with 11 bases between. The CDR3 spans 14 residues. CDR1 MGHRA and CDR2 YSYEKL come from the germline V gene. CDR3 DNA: TGCGCCAGCAGCCAAGAACAGGGTGGGAACGAGCAGTACTTC. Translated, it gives CASSQEQGGNEQYF.

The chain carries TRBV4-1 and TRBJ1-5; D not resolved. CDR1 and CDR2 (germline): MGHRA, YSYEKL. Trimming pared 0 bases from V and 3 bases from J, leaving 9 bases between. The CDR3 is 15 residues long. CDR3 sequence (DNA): TGCGCCAGCAGCCAAGATCCAGGCCCCAATCAGCCCCAGCATTTT. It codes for CASSQDPGPNQPQHF.

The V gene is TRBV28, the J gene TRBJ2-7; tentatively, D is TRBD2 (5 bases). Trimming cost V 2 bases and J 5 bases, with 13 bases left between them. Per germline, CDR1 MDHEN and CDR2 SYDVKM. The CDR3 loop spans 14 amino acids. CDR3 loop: CASSLVGASNEQYF. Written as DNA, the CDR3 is TGTGCCAGCAGTTTAGTGGGAGCATCTAACGAGCAGTACTTC. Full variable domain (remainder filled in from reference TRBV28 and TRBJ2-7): DVKVTQSSRYLVKRTGEKVFLECVQDMDHENMFWYRQDPGLGLRLIYFSYDVKMKEKGDIPEGYSVSREKKERFSLILESASTNQTSMYLCASSLVGASNEQYFGPGTRLTVT.

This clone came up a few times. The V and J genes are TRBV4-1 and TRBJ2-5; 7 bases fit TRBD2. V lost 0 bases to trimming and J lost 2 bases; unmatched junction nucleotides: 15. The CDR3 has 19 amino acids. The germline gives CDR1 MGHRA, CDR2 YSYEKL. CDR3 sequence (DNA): TGCGCCAGCAGCCAAGAAGGAGTAGCGGGCAGACGGTCTCAAGAGACCCAGTACTTC. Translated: CASSQEGVAGRRSQETQYF.

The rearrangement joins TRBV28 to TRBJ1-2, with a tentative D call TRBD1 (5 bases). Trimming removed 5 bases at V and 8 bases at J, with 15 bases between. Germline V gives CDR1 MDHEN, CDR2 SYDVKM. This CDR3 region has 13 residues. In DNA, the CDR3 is TGTGCCAGCAGTGCACTTTGGAGGGGCGGCTACACCTTC. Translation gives CASSALWRGGYTF.

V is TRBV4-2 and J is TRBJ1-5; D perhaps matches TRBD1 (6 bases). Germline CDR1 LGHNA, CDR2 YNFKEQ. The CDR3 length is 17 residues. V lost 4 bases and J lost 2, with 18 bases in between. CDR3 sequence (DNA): TGTGCCAGCAGCCCAATCATAGGGGGGGAGGGCAATCAGCCCCAGCATTTT. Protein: CASSPIIGGEGNQPQHF.

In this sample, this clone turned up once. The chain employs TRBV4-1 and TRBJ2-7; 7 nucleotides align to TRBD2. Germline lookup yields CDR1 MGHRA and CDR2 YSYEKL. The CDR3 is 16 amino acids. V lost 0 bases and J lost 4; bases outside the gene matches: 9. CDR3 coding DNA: TGCGCCAGCAGCCAAGATTGGGGGGAGGGCCTTTACGAGCAGTACTTC. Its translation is CASSQDWGEGLYEQYF.

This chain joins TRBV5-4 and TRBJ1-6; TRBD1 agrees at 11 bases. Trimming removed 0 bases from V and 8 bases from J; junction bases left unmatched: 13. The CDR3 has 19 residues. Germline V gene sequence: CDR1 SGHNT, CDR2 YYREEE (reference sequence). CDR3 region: CASSLAYLGQGDLDSPLHF. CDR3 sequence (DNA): TGTGCCAGCAGCTTGGCCTATCTGGGACAGGGGGATTTGGATTCACCCCTCCACTTT.

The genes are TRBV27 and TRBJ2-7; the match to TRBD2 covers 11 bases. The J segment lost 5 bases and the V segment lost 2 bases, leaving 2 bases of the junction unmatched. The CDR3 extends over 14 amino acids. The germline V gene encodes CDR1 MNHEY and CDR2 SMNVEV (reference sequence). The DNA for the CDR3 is TGTGCCAGCAGTTTAACTAGCGGGAGCCACGAGCAGTACTTC. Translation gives CASSLTSGSHEQYF.

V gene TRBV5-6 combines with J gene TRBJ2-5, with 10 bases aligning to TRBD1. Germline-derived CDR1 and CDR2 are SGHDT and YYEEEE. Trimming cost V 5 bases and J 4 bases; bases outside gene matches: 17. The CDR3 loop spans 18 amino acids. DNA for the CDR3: TGTGCCAGCAGGACTGACAGGGGGCCGGGGGGGCGCCGAGAGACCCAGTACTTC. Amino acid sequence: CASRTDRGPGGRRETQYF.